These 5 T cell receptor beta chains originate from one sample sequenced in a study of T cells in localized non-small cell lung cancer. Assay: immunoSEQ multiplex PCR; the TCRdb copy retains only in-frame clones and omits some. Of about 2,000 clones detected, more than 15% appear once; the ten largest clones hold more than 20%. The specimen was lung tumor tissue, collected before any cancer treatment. All receptors derive from a man aged 40-75 years with stage I lung adenocarcinoma.

This chain links TRBV1 with TRBJ2-5; the tabulated D call, TRBD2, remains unverified against the DNA. TRBV1 is classified as a pseudogene. The CDR3 consists of 16 residues. The CDR3 DNA follows: TGCGCCAGCAGCCAAGGGCGGGGACTAGCGGAAGAGACCCAGTACTTC. Amino acid sequence: CASSQGRGLAEETQYF.

For the CDR3, the DNA is TGTGCCAGCAGTCGGGACAGCGGAAACACCATATATTTT. Protein product: CASSRDSGNTIYF. The V gene is TRBV6-8, the J gene TRBJ1-3; 7 bases map to TRBD1. The CDR3 has 13 amino acids. V shed 5 bases, J shed 4 bases, and the junction held 2 bases outside the gene matches. CDR1 MNHGY and CDR2 SAAAGT come from the germline V gene.

The rearrangement uses TRBV2 and TRBJ1-1; 11 bases agree with TRBD1. With V trimmed by 4 bases and J by 1 base, 5 bases remained unmatched. CDR1 and CDR2 from the germline V gene are SNHLY and FYNNEI. The CDR3 runs 16 residues. CDR3: CASSAWGQGGNTEAFF. The CDR3 DNA follows: TGTGCCAGCAGTGCGTGGGGACAGGGGGGGAACACTGAAGCTTTCTTT.

The chain employs TRBV14 and TRBJ2-7; D uncertain. The V end was cut by 2 bases, the J end by 3 bases, with 20 bases between. The CDR3 sequence is 17 residues long. The germline CDR1 and CDR2 sequences are SGHDN and FVKESK. The CDR3 region is CASSQKDGESSRYEQYF. The CDR3 DNA follows: TGTGCCAGCAGCCAAAAAGATGGCGAGAGTTCCCGCTACGAGCAGTACTTC.

This chain joins TRBV18 and TRBJ2-1; a possible D gene is TRBD2 (5 bases). The germline CDR1 and CDR2 sequences are KGHSH and LQKENI. CDR3 length equals 16 residues. Trimming removed 0 bases from V and 2 bases from J, with 11 bases in between. This CDR3 is CASSPPSGAAYNEQFF. DNA of the CDR3: TGTGCCAGCTCACCACCCAGCGGAGCCGCCTACAATGAGCAGTTCTTC.